The following is a T cell receptor beta chain sequence with its context. Its antigen remains unknown. The data belong to a study of neurological immune-mediated disorders. General study findings and limits: CDR3 amino acid sequences found in expanded clones were never shared across subjects, suggesting private repertoires in all groups. In HTLV-1-associated myelopathy, TCR clonal expansion was greatest, and in multiple sclerosis it was least, below healthy controls.

The cDNA was generated by 5'RACE with 10-nucleotide random UMIs. In each sequencing run, over 200 million TCR-beta sequences were generated from 15-18 subjects. Each CDR3 protein is one row after TCRdb ran MiXCR on the 5' RACE reads. The table records approximately 85,000 distinct CDR3 sequences, 3.5% to 4.5% of them present only once. Time point reported: longitudinal time-point 3. This clonotype was sampled from a woman aged 55-70 years with multiple sclerosis. Sequences were obtained from PBMCs.

CDR3: CSASRTGGLTDTQYF. The CDR3 bases are TGCAGTGCTAGCCGGACAGGGGGCCTCACAGATACGCAGTACTTC. The J gene is TRBJ2-7, the V gene TRBV20-1; 11 bases align to TRBD1. This CDR3 contains 15 residues. With 3 bases clipped from V and 9 bases from J, the junction kept 13 bases outside the gene matches. Germline V gives CDR1 DFQATT, CDR2 SNEGSKA (reference sequence).